One and the same sample provided the 32 T cell receptor beta chains below, sequenced in a study of T cells in women clearing cervical HPV infection. Measured with immunoSEQ multiplex PCR; TCRdb has only the in-frame clones, and not every one. Listed are 15,000 or so clones; under 25% falls within the top ten. Material: blood buffy coat. Receptors originate from a woman aged 18 to 69 with a cervical HPV16 infection that either progressed to CIN3+ or cleared (not recorded which).

Concerning this clone: The read terminates 3 residues ahead of where the CDR3 ends, so the germline J gene completes it. V is TRBV5-1 and J is TRBJ2-5, with 7 bases that match TRBD2. CDR3 length: 14 residues. CDR1 and CDR2 (germline): SGHRS, YFSETQ. The CDR3 reads CASSGGGSTDTQYF. CDR3 DNA, as far as it was read: TGCGCCAGCAGTGGGGGGGGGAGCACAGATACC.

Comment on this clone: The sequenced fragment ends 3 residues before the CDR3 boundary, so the rest is inferred from the germline J gene. The chain has TRBV2 and TRBJ1-6; D perhaps matches TRBD1 (6 bases). The CDR3 contains 14 residues. V was clipped by 7 bases and J by 6 bases, with 13 bases between them. Germline V CDR1 and CDR2: SNHLY, FYNNEI. The CDR3 sequence is CASNPGALNSPLHF. The CDR3 DNA, read in part, is TGTGCCAGCAATCCAGGGGCCCTTAATTCACCC.

As concerns this clone: The read halts 3 residues ahead of the CDR3 end, with the missing end drawn from the germline J gene. The rearrangement links TRBV2 to TRBJ2-3; D is undetermined. The CDR3 covers 15 residues. Germline CDR1 is SNHLY and CDR2 is FYNNEI. The CDR3 loop reads CASSGSGYSNQPQYF. CDR3 DNA (partial): TGTGCCAGCAGTGGATCCGGTTATAGCAATCAGCCG.

This clone is classed as medium-sized by frequency. The CDR3 end is not reached by the read, which stops 3 residues before it; the germline J gene fills it in. V and J are TRBV7-4 and TRBJ1-5; perhaps TRBD1 as D (5 bases). The CDR3 has 17 amino acids. The ends were cut back, 0 bases at V and 6 bases at J, with 18 bases in the middle. CDR1 is SGHVT, CDR2 SQSDAQ, per germline. The CDR3 protein is CASSLAEVRAVCQPQHF. The part of the CDR3 DNA that was read is TGTGCCAGCAGCTTAGCGGAGGTCAGGGCGGTTTGTCAGCCC.

Concerning this clone itself: The read terminates 3 residues ahead of where the CDR3 ends, so the germline J gene completes it. This chain connects TRBV5-6 to TRBJ1-1; 11 bases are a match to TRBD1. V was clipped by 7 bases and J by 2 bases; unmatched bases: 7. The CDR3 totals 15 residues. Per the germline V gene, CDR1 is SGHDT and CDR2 is YYEEEE. The CDR3 loop is CASGSGTGGNTEAFF. The DNA read from the CDR3 is TGTGCCAGCGGTTCCGGGACAGGGGGTAACACTGAA.

CDR3 loop: CASSRQGHNSPLFF. Partial CDR3 DNA: TGTGCCAGCAGCCGACAGGGACATAATTCACCG. The V call is TRBV5-4, the J call TRBJ2-2; TRBD1 matches 7 bases. From the germline J gene comes the end of the CDR3, since the read stops 3 residues before it. The germline V gene encodes CDR1 SGHNT and CDR2 YYREEE (reference sequence). The CDR3 has 14 residues.

In regard to this clone: The CDR3 is cut off 3 residues early in the read; its end comes from the germline J gene. The V and J genes are TRBV5-1 and TRBJ1-1; the D is unclear. CDR1 SGHRS and CDR2 YFSETQ come from the germline V gene. This CDR3 has 12 residues. The CDR3 region is CASSLQEGKAFF. The sequenced CDR3 bases are TGCGCCAGCAGCTTGCAGGAAGGTAAG.

With respect to this clone: Read coverage stops 3 residues before the CDR3 terminus; the germline J gene supplies the remainder. The J gene is TRBJ2-3, the V gene TRBV7-9; maybe TRBD2 (6 bases). The CDR3 is 13 residues long. The germline CDR1 and CDR2 sequences are SEHNR and FQNEAQ (reference sequence). The sequenced part of the CDR3 DNA is TGTGCCAGCAGCTTAGGAGTAGCGGAGACG. It codes for CASSLGVAET. The full CDR3 reads CASSLGVAETQYF.

As regards this clone: From the germline J gene comes the end of the CDR3, since the read stops 3 residues before it. J is TRBJ2-3 and V is TRBV5-4; 7 positions agree with TRBD2. The CDR3 has 16 residues. Germline V gives CDR1 SGHNT, CDR2 YYREEE (reference sequence). CDR3 protein: CASSAQPGGEGETQYF. CDR3 DNA (partial): TGTGCCAGCAGCGCCCAACCAGGAGGGGAGGGAGAGACG. The full variable domain, its missing parts supplied by reference TRBV5-4 and TRBJ2-3, is ETGVTQSPTHLIKTRGQQVTLRCSSQSGHNTVSWYQQALGQGPQFIFQYYREEENGRGNFPPRFSGLQFPNYSSELNVNALELDDSALYLCASSAQPGGEGETQYFGPGTRLTVL.

Turning to this clone: The CDR3 goes on 3 residues after the read ends, and that part is filled in from the germline J gene. The same CDR3 arises from other DNA sequences in this sample as well. The rearrangement links TRBV2 to TRBJ1-1; D unresolved. The length of the CDR3 is 11 residues. Germline V CDR1 and CDR2: SNHLY, FYNNEI. CDR3 DNA, as far as it was read: TGTGCCAGCAGTGAAGGCCCCCAG. Translated, it gives CASSEGPQ. The whole CDR3 sequence is CASSEGPQAFF.

With respect to this clone: With the read ending 3 residues before the CDR3 end, the germline J gene is used to fill in that end. V is TRBV7-2 and J is TRBJ2-2; D gene unclear. Germline V lookup: CDR1 SGHTA, CDR2 FQGNSA. The CDR3 length is 14 residues. Trimming took off 3 bases at V and 2 bases at J, with 7 bases between the two ends. CDR3 bases read: TGTGCCAGCAGCTTCGCCTACAACACCGGGGAG. Its translation: CASSFAYNTGE. The full CDR3 reads CASSFAYNTGELFF.

Comment on this clone: The read is 3 residues too short to cover the CDR3 end, so that end is filled in from the germline J gene. The gene calls are TRBV5-1 and TRBJ2-1, with 7 bases matching TRBD2. This CDR3 contains 14 residues. CDR1 and CDR2 (germline): SGHRS, YFSETQ. V shed 0 bases and J 6 bases; nucleotides not matched to a gene: 3. CDR3 bases read: TGCGCCAGCAGCTTGGAGGTAGCGGGCAATGAG. Protein sequence: CASSLEVAGNE. The CDR3 in full is CASSLEVAGNEQFF.

Comment on this clone: Read sequence stops 3 residues before the CDR3 end, and the germline J gene provides the missing end. V and J are TRBV20-1 and TRBJ1-5; perhaps TRBD1 as D (5 bases). Germline CDR1 and CDR2: DFQATT and SNEGSKA (reference sequence). Trimming took off 3 bases at V and 4 bases at J, with 10 bases between the two ends. CDR3 length equals 13 residues. The CDR3 sequence is CSARVQANQPQHF. The covered CDR3 bases are TGCAGTGCTAGGGTACAGGCGAATCAGCCC.

For this clone: The sequenced fragment ends 3 residues before the CDR3 boundary, so the rest is inferred from the germline J gene. The chain combines TRBV20-1 with TRBJ1-4; TRBD1 might be the D (5 bases). The germline V gene encodes CDR1 DFQATT and CDR2 SNEGSKA (reference sequence). CDR3 length: 16 residues. The CDR3 region is CSAPDIESSGANVLFF. The sequenced part of the CDR3 DNA is TGCAGTGCCCCGGACATTGAGAGCTCTGGGGCCAACGTA.

Comment on this clone: The CDR3 end lies 3 residues beyond the end of the read and is filled in from the germline J gene. This chain joins TRBV7-9 and TRBJ2-1, with TRBD2 identical over 8 bases. J gave up 4 bases and V 5 bases, and 7 bases lay outside the gene matches. Germline CDR1 reads SEHNR; CDR2 reads FQNEAQ (reference sequence). The CDR3 sequence is 15 residues long. The CDR3 region is CASSAWRGVYNEQFF. CDR3 bases read: TGTGCCAGCAGCGCTTGGCGGGGGGTTTACAATGAG. The full variable domain, its missing parts supplied by reference TRBV7-9 and TRBJ2-1, is DTGVSQNPRHKITKRGQNVTFRCDPISEHNRLYWYRQTLGQGPEFLTYFQNEAQLEKSRLLSDRFSAERPKGSFSTLEIQRTEQGDSAMYLCASSAWRGVYNEQFFGPGTRLTVL.

For this clone: The read is 3 residues too short to cover the CDR3 end, so that end is filled in from the germline J gene. This chain links TRBV20-1 with TRBJ1-4; TRBD1 matches 8 bases. The CDR3 contains 14 residues. J gave up 7 bases and V 6 bases, and 10 bases lay outside the gene matches. Looked up from germline, CDR1 is DFQATT and CDR2 is SNEGSKA (reference sequence). The CDR3 loop reads CSARAGQAVEKLFF. Partial CDR3 DNA: TGCAGTGCCCGAGCGGGACAGGCGGTTGAAAAA.

About this clone: Sequencing ends 3 residues short of the CDR3 end; the germline J gene provides the rest. The J gene is TRBJ2-4, the V gene TRBV5-1; D is perhaps TRBD1 (5 bases). The CDR3 loop spans 14 amino acids. Germline CDR1 SGHRS, CDR2 YFSETQ. This chain's CDR3 is CASSLDDSNYGQYF. The part of the CDR3 DNA that was read is TGCGCCAGCAGCTTGGATGACAGCAACTATGGT.

As regards this clone: Read sequence stops 3 residues before the CDR3 end, and the germline J gene provides the missing end. The chain combines TRBV30 with TRBJ2-3; no firm D call. CDR1 and CDR2 (germline): GTSNPN, SVGIG (reference sequence). Trimming left V 0 bases short and J 2 bases short, with 9 bases between. CDR3 size: 14 residues. The CDR3: CAWSVSRLTDTQYF. The part of the CDR3 DNA that was read is TGTGCCTGGAGTGTGTCCAGACTCACAGATACG.

In the case of this clone: The CDR3 goes on 3 residues after the read ends, and that part is filled in from the germline J gene. The V gene is TRBV30, the J gene TRBJ2-1; D is perhaps TRBD1 or TRBD2 (5 bases each). The V and J ends lost 2 bases and 7 bases respectively, with 9 bases between them. Germline assignment: CDR1 GTSNPN and CDR2 SVGIG (reference sequence). This CDR3 comprises 12 residues. CDR3 DNA, as far as it was read: TGTGCCTGGAGTCGAGGGGCGAATGAG. Its translation: CAWSRGANE. The entire CDR3 protein is CAWSRGANEQFF.

Points on this clone: The read terminates 3 residues before the CDR3 end, so the remaining end is supplied by the germline J gene. The rearrangement links TRBV19 to TRBJ2-5; the D is unclear. CDR1 LNHDA and CDR2 SQIVND come from the germline V gene (reference sequence). The CDR3 consists of 13 residues. The V and J ends lost 5 bases and 5 bases respectively, with 12 bases between them. The CDR3 bases that were read are TGTGCCAGTAGTTTTACTGAATCGGAGACC. Protein product: CASSFTESET. The whole CDR3 sequence is CASSFTESETQYF.

On this clone: Read sequence stops 3 residues before the CDR3 end, and the germline J gene provides the missing end. The genes are TRBV18 and TRBJ1-1, with 7 positions matching TRBD1. With 4 bases clipped from V and 3 bases from J, the junction kept 8 bases outside the gene matches. Germline-derived CDR1 and CDR2 are KGHSH and LQKENI. The CDR3 is 15 residues long. CDR3 bases read: TGTGCCAGCTCACAGAGGAGGGGGCAAGACACTGAA. This sequence encodes CASSQRRGQDTE. The CDR3 as a whole reads CASSQRRGQDTEAFF.

As regards this clone: Read sequence stops 3 residues before the CDR3 end, and the germline J gene provides the missing end. The chain couples TRBV5-1 to TRBJ2-3; 9 bases map to TRBD2. CDR3 length: 16 amino acids. V shed 3 bases, J shed 4 bases, and the junction held 9 bases outside the gene matches. Germline V lookup: CDR1 SGHRS, CDR2 YFSETQ. The sequenced CDR3 bases are TGCGCCAGCAGCTCCGCGGTAGCGGGGGTCCCAGATACG. Its protein is CASSSAVAGVPDT. The whole CDR3 region reads CASSSAVAGVPDTQYF.

Worth noting for this clone: The CDR3 goes on 3 residues after the read ends, and that part is filled in from the germline J gene. The V gene is TRBV19, the J gene TRBJ2-1, with 8 bases identical to TRBD1. The V and J ends lost 0 bases and 3 bases, in that order; junction bases with no gene match: 4. Germline V gene lookup returns CDR1 LNHDA and CDR2 SQIVND (reference sequence). CDR3 length: 16 amino acids. CDR3 residues: CASSIELDRDYNEQFF. The CDR3 bases that were read are TGTGCCAGTAGTATAGAGCTGGACAGGGACTACAATGAG.

Concerning this clone itself: The read terminates 3 residues before the CDR3 end, so the remaining end is supplied by the germline J gene. The V gene is TRBV6-2 or TRBV6-3, the J gene TRBJ2-7; 8 nucleotides align to TRBD2. In germline, CDR1 is MNHEY, CDR2 SVGEGT. This CDR3 comprises 15 residues. The trim removed 8 bases at V and 5 bases at J, leaving 14 bases unmatched. CDR3 DNA (partial): TGTGCCAGCCAAGGGCCCGCGGGGGGCAGGAACGAG. It codes for CASQGPAGGRNE. The entire CDR3 protein is CASQGPAGGRNEQYF.

About this clone: The read ends 3 residues before the CDR3 terminus; that terminus is restored from the germline J gene. The chain combines TRBV18 with TRBJ1-2; D gene uncertain. The germline gives CDR1 KGHSH, CDR2 LQKENI. The CDR3 is 12 residues long. CDR3 DNA (partial): TGTGCCAGCTTCGGCGGGGTAGACGAC. This sequence encodes CASFGGVDD. The complete CDR3 reads CASFGGVDDYTF.

To note about this clone: The CDR3 extends 3 residues past the end of the read, so its final part is completed from the germline J gene. The chain employs TRBV20-1 and TRBJ2-7, with 9 bases fitting TRBD1. Trimming took 3 bases from V and 2 from J; bases not matched to a gene: 2. Germline-derived CDR1 and CDR2 are DFQATT and SNEGSKA (reference sequence). This CDR3 spans 13 amino acids. CDR3 in amino acids: CSARTGGAYEQYF. CDR3 DNA, as far as it was read: TGCAGTGCTAGGACAGGGGGGGCCTACGAG.

As to this clone: The read ends 3 residues shy of where the CDR3 ends; the end is completed using the germline J gene. The V and J genes are TRBV12-3 or TRBV12-4 and TRBJ2-5, with 7 bases lining up with TRBD1. Trimming removed 6 bases from V and 2 bases from J; junction bases left unmatched: 12. CDR3 length: 16 residues. The part of the CDR3 DNA that was read is TGTGCCAGCAGCACAGGGGCGGGTGGAATACAAGAGACC. Its protein is CASSTGAGGIQET. The entire CDR3 protein reads CASSTGAGGIQETQYF.

To note about this clone: The read stops 3 residues short of the end of the CDR3; the missing end is completed from the germline J gene. The chain has TRBV2 and TRBJ2-2; possibly TRBD1 for D (5 bases). This CDR3 comprises 14 residues. Germline CDR1 is SNHLY and CDR2 is FYNNEI. The CDR3 loop is CASSDTRVNEKLFF. The CDR3 DNA, read in part, is TGTGCCAGCAGTGACACCAGGGTCAATGAAAAG.

A word on this clone: The sequenced fragment ends 3 residues before the CDR3 boundary, so the rest is inferred from the germline J gene. The gene calls are TRBV20-1 and TRBJ2-1; 14 bases are a match to TRBD2. V was clipped by 0 bases and J by 7 bases; unmatched bases: 5. CDR1 is DFQATT and CDR2 is SNEGSKA in the germline V gene (reference sequence). The CDR3 covers 16 residues. CDR3 protein: CSARDLRTSGGNEQFF. CDR3 DNA (partial): TGCAGTGCTAGAGATCTGCGGACTAGCGGGGGGAATGAG.

On this clone: The read stops 3 residues short of the end of the CDR3; the missing end is completed from the germline J gene. The chain recombines TRBV28 with TRBJ1-1; D may be TRBD1 (6 bases). Germline CDR1 MDHEN, CDR2 SYDVKM. The CDR3 spans 14 residues. This chain's CDR3 is CASSSGTRRSEAFF. CDR3 DNA, as far as it was read: TGTGCCAGCAGTTCCGGGACACGGAGGTCGGAA. The complete variable domain, with remaining parts taken from reference TRBV28 and TRBJ1-1, reads DVKVTQSSRYLVKRTGEKVFLECVQDMDHENMFWYRQDPGLGLRLIYFSYDVKMKEKGDIPEGYSVSREKKERFSLILESASTNQTSMYLCASSSGTRRSEAFFGQGTRLTVV.

With regard to this clone: The observed sequence ends 3 residues before the CDR3 terminus, with the missing tail filled in from the germline J gene. The chain recombines TRBV20-1 with TRBJ2-1; 8 bases are a match to TRBD2. Germline CDR1 reads DFQATT; CDR2 reads SNEGSKA (reference sequence). V was clipped by 1 base and J by 3 bases; unmatched bases: 8. The CDR3 loop spans 16 amino acids. The DNA read from the CDR3 is TGCAGTGCTAGAGCCACAAGCGGGGGCGGCTACAATGAG. As protein: CSARATSGGGYNE. The whole CDR3 sequence reads CSARATSGGGYNEQFF.

In regard to this clone: The sequenced fragment ends 3 residues before the CDR3 boundary, so the rest is inferred from the germline J gene. This sequence joins TRBV4-1 and TRBJ2-3; TRBD2 is a possible D gene (5 bases). With 7 bases removed from V and 0 bases from J, the gap between germline ends came to 14 bases. Germline assignment: CDR1 MGHRA and CDR2 YSYEKL. The CDR3 contains 15 residues. The CDR3: CASKDLGSSTDTQYF. Incomplete CDR3 DNA: TGCGCCAGCAAGGACTTGGGTTCTAGCACAGATACG.